This T cell receptor beta chain derives from a study of T cells expressing NK-cell markers. The CDR3 contains 13 residues. TCRdb reprocessed the 5' RACE reads, with one entry per CDR3 protein and no DNA. This sample's table reports 400,000 or so distinct CDR3 sequences. General study findings and limits: For six donors, the dominant NKG2C+ clonotypes made up roughly 1.0-7.5% of their CD8+ T cells. Several of the donors also had these clonotypes leading their CD3+CD56-NKG2C+ fraction.

As to this clonotype: What it binds is unknown.

This receptor was obtained from a woman between 45 and 60 years old in good health. Sequenced input: blood T cells: a sorted CD56 or NKG2C T cell subset, CD4+ or CD8+ T cells, or bulk PBMC T cells (not recorded which). The rearrangement uses TRBV12-3 or TRBV12-4 and TRBJ2-1; checking the TCRdb D call of TRBD2 is not possible without DNA. This chain's CDR3 is CASSFLAGGEQFF.